This T cell receptor beta chain appears in the sequencing data of a study of OX40 agonist ivuxolimab in advanced cancers. Study at large: Antecedent anti-PD-1, anti-PD-L1 or anti-CTLA-4 therapy was permissible, with roughly 36% having received some. Three patients had partial responses: one hepatocellular carcinoma, two cutaneous melanoma.

Germline V gene data show CDR1 as MNHNY and CDR2 as SVGAGI (reference sequence). V was shortened by 4 bases and J by 0 bases, with 13 bases between the two germline ends. CDR3 size: 15 residues. The protocol was immunoSEQ multiplex PCR, while the TCRdb copy is restricted to in-frame clones and leaves out a portion. The sample shows roughly 86,000 clones, 80% to 90% of them seen only once. Of note for this clone: The target antigen is unknown.

Study conclusions and caveats: Among the nonresponders, some also had low normalized T-cell clonal expansion. There were, on average, more expanded clones in CD8+ T cells than in CD4+.

The V gene is TRBV6-6, the J gene TRBJ2-7; no clear D. The sample consisted of CD4+ or CD8+ T cells sorted from blood, taken in a trial of the OX40 agonist ivuxolimab. The clonotype was recovered from an adult with an advanced solid tumor such as melanoma, head and neck, liver or kidney cancer. The CDR3 protein is CASSSSTRYSYEQYF. The CDR3 nucleotides read TGTGCCAGCAGTTCATCCACAAGATACTCCTACGAGCAGTACTTC.